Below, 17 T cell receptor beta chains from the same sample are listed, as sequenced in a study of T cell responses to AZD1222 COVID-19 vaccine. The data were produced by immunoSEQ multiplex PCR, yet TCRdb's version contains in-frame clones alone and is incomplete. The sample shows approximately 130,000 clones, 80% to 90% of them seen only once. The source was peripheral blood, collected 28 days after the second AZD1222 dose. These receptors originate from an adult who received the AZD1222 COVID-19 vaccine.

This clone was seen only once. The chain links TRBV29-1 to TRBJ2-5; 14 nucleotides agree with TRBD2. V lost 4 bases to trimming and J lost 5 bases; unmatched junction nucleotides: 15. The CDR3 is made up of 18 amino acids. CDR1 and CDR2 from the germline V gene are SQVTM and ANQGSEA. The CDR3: CSVVGGLAGGLWGETQYF. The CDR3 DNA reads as TGCAGCGTTGTAGGTGGACTAGCGGGAGGACTGTGGGGTGAGACCCAGTACTTC.

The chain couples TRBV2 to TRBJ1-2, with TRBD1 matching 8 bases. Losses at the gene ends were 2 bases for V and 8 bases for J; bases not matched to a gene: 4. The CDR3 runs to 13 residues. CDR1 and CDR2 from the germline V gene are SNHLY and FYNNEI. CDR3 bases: TGTGCCAGCAGTGAACAGGGGGCAGGCGGCTACACCTTC. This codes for CASSEQGAGGYTF.

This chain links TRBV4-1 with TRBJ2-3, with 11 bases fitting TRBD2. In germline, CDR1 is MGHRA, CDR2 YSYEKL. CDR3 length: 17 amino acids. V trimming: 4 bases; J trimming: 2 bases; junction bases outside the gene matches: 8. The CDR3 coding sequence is TGCGCCAGCAGCCCCCCCCCGGGACTAGCGGACACAGATACGCAGTATTTT. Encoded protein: CASSPPPGLADTDTQYF.

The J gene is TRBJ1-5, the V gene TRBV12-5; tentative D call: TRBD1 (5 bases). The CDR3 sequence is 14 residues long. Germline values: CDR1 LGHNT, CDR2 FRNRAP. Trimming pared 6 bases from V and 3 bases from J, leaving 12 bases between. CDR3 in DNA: TGTGCTAGTGGAACTGGACACACCAATCAGCCCCAGCATTTT. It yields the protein CASGTGHTNQPQHF.

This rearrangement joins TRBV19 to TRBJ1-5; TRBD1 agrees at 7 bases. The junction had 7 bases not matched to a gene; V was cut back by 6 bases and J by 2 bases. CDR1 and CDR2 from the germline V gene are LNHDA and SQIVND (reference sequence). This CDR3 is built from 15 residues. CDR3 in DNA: TGTGCCAGTAGCAGACAGGGCTCGGGCAATCAGCCCCAGCATTTT. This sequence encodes CASSRQGSGNQPQHF.

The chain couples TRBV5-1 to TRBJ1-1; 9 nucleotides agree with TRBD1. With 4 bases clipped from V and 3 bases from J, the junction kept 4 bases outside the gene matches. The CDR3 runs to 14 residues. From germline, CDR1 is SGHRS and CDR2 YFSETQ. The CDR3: CASSTGTGYTEAFF. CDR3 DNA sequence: TGCGCCAGCAGCACCGGGACAGGGTACACTGAAGCTTTCTTT.

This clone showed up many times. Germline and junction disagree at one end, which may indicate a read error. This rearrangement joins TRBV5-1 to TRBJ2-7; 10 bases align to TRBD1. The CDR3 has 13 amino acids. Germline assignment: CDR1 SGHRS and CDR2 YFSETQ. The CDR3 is CASRLGQGSEQYF. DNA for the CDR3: TGCGCCAGCCGCTTGGGACAGGGGAGCGAGCAGTACTTC.

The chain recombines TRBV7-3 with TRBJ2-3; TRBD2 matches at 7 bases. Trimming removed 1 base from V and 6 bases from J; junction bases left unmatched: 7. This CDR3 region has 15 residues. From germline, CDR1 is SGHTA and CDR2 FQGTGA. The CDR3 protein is CASSLMSSGGDTQYF. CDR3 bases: TGTGCCAGCAGCTTAATGTCTAGCGGAGGGGATACGCAGTATTTT.

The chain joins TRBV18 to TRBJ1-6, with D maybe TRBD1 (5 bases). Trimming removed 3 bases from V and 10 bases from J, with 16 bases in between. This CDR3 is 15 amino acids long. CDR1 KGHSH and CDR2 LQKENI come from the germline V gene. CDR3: CASSPPPGTDSPLHF. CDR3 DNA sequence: TGTGCCAGCTCACCCCCCCCAGGGACCGACTCACCCCTCCACTTT.

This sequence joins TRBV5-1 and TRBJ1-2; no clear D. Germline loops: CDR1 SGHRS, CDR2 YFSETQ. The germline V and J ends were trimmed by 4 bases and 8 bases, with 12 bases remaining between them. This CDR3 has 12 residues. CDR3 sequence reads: CASSPDPGGYTF. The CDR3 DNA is TGCGCCAGCAGCCCGGACCCGGGGGGCTACACCTTC.

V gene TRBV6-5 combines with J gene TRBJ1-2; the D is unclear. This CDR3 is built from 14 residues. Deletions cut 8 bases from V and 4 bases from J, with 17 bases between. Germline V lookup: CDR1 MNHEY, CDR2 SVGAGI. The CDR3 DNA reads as TGTGCCAGCCCCCCTCAACCCGGCAGCTATGGCTACACCTTC. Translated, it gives CASPPQPGSYGYTF.

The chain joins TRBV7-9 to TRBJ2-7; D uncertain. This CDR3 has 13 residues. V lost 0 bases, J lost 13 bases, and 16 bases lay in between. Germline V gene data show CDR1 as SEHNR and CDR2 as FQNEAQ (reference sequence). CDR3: CASSLARDAMVYF. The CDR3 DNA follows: TGTGCCAGCAGCTTAGCGCGCGACGCCATGGTATACTTC. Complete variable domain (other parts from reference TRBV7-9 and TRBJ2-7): DTGVSQNPRHKITKRGQNVTFRCDPISEHNRLYWYRQTLGQGPEFLTYFQNEAQLEKSRLLSDRFSAERPKGSFSTLEIQRTEQGDSAMYLCASSLARDAMVYFGPGTRLTVT.

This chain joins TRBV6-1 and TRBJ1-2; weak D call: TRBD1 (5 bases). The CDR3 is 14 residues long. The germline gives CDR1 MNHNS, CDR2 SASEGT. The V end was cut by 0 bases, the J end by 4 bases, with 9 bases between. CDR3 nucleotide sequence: TGTGCCAGCAGTGAAGCAGGGAGGGGCTATGGCTACACCTTC. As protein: CASSEAGRGYGYTF.

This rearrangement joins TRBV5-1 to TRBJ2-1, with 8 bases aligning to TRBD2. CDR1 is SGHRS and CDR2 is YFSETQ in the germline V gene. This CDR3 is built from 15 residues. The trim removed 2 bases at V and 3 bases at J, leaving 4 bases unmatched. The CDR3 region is CASSLSLAGYNEQFF. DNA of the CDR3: TGCGCCAGCAGCTTAAGCCTAGCGGGCTACAATGAGCAGTTCTTC.

This CDR3 reads CASSLQDGYGYTF. The CDR3 DNA is TGCGCCAGCAGCTTGCAGGACGGGTATGGCTACACCTTC. V and J are TRBV5-1 and TRBJ1-2; D is ambiguous. The germline V gene has CDR1 SGHRS and CDR2 YFSETQ. This CDR3 region has 13 residues. With 1 base removed from V and 5 bases from J, the gap between germline ends came to 9 bases.

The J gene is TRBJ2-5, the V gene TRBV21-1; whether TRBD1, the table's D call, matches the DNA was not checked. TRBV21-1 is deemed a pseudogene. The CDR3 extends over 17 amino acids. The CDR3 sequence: CASSKSKGVTGVETQYF. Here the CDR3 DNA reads TGTGCCAGCAGCAAATCGAAGGGGGTTACAGGGGTCGAGACCCAGTACTTC.

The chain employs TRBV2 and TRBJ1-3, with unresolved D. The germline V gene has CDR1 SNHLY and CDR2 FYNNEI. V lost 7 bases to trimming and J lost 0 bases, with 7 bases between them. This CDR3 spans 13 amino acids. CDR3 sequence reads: CASTGSSGNTIYF. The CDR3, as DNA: TGTGCCAGCACCGGAAGCTCTGGAAACACCATATATTTT.